The source of this TCR beta chain is a study of shared clonotypes between healthy human individuals. Findings and caveats of the study: Larger estimated richness was generally seen in naive subsets than in memory subsets.

Each replicate PCR on the sorted subsets used 200 ng DNA (approximately 33,000 T cell genomes). Original analysis: Junction-only immunoSEQ data arrived without quality scores, meaning filtering differed. Assay used: immunoSEQ multiplex PCR; TCRdb lists only in-frame clones, some missing. V, J and clone size are taken as reported in that table, and D and trimming were inferred from the DNA itself. The data contain hundreds of thousands of clones, about three quarters of them seen just once; the ten biggest clones take up around 2%. Trimming took off 4 bases at V and 2 bases at J, with 3 bases between the two ends. The CDR3 has 11 amino acids. The germline CDR1 and CDR2 sequences are SGHRS and YFSETQ. Regarding this clone: As yet, its antigen is unknown. A far bigger clonotype differs at one base, so this is likely a read error. Other DNA sequences in the sample encode the same CDR3.

This chain uses TRBV5-1 with TRBJ2-5; D unclear. This receptor was obtained from a woman in her twenties or thirties in good health. Sequencing was done on a sample of memory CD4+ T cells sorted from blood. Regarding subset: CD45RA-negative fraction. The CDR3 bases are TGCGCCAGCAGCGCGCAAGAGACCCAGTACTTC. It yields the protein CASSAQETQYF.